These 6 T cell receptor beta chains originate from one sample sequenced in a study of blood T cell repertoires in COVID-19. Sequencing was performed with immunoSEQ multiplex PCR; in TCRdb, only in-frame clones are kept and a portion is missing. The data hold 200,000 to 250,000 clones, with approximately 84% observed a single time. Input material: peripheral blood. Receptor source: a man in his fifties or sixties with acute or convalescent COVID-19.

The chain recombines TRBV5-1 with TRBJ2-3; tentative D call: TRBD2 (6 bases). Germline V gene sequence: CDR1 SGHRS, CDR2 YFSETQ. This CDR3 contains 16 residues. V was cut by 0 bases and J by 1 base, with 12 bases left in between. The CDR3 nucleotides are TGCGCCAGCAGCTTGGGTACCGGGGGAGGCACAGATACGCAGTATTTT. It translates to CASSLGTGGGTDTQYF.

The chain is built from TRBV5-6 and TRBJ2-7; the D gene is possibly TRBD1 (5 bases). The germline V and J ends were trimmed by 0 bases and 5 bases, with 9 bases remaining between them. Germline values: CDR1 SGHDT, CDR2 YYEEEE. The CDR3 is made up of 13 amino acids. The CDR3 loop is CASSLGGMNEQYF. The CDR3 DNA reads TGTGCCAGCAGCTTGGGGGGCATGAACGAGCAGTACTTC.

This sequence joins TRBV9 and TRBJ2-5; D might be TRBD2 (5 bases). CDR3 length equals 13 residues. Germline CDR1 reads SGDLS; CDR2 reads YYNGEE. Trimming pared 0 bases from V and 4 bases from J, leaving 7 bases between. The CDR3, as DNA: TGTGCCAGCAGCGTAGGGAGGCGAGAGACCCAGTACTTC. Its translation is CASSVGRRETQYF.

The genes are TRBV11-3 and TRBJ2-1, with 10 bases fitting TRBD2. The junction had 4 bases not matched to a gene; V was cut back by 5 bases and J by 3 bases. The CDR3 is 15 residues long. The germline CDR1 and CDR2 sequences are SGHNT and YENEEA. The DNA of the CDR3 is TGTGCCAGCAGCATTACTAGCGGGATCTACAATGAGCAGTTCTTC. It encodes CASSITSGIYNEQFF.

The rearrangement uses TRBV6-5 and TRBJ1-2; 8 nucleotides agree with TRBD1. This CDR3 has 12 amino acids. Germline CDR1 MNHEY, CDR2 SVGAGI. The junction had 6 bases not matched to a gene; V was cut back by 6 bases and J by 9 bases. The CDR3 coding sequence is TGTGCCAGCAGACAGGGGGTCAGGAGCTACACCTTC. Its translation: CASRQGVRSYTF.

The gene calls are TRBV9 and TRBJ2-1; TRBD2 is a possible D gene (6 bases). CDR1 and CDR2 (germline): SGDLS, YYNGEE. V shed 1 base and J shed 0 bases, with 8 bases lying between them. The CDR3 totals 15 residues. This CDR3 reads CASSVLGSSYNEQFF. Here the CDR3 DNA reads TGTGCCAGCAGCGTACTCGGGAGCTCCTACAATGAGCAGTTCTTC.